This T cell receptor (beta chain) was found in a study of blood T cells in healthy people across ages (dated by TCRdb to between 2015 and 2016). The study in broad terms: In model experiments, template switching captured about one uniquely barcoded TCR beta cDNA molecule for every two T cells. To avoid experimental bias, donors of different ages were randomly spread across the sequencing lanes. Age-related changes in TCR beta repertoire diversity were measured in the study by deep sequencing normalized with unique cDNA molecular identifiers. The donors were split into four age groups: young (average about 16 years), middle-aged (roughly 40), aged (over 55) and long-lived (approximately 80). For two donors (one aged 18 to 29 and one aged 80 or older), the study analyzed two additional independent replicas of 1 million unique cDNA reads from the same blood draw. Beyond this particular receptor, the publication reports: Observed TCR beta diversity per million T cells fell roughly linearly with age, and a significant reduction was already apparent by age approximately 40. Compared with the aged group, more naive CD4+ T cells, fewer expanded clones and increased TCR diversity were shown by the long-lived group, suggesting age selection. Because the CMV infection status of the donors was unknown, age-related changes in expanded clonotypes may potentially have been confounded. A strong correlation was found between observed TCR beta diversity and the percentage of naive T cells measured by flow cytometry. Estimates of total diversity based on one million sequenced T cells were considered lower bounds and underestimates. Because profiling used bulk unsorted PBMCs, naive and antigen-experienced compartments could not be compared conclusively.

Libraries were built with 5' RACE. Sequencing instrument: Illumina HiSeq 2500. A second 7 to 11 cycle PCR used a sample-barcoded 5' primer and a J-beta primer mix. Each TCR beta cDNA molecule received a unique molecular identifier from a template-switch 5' adaptor carrying 12 random nucleotides. Each sample yielded at least 3 million CDR3-containing paired-end reads. The Mint cDNA synthesis kit, primed by a TRBC-specific oligonucleotide, was used to synthesize first-strand cDNA from all RNA. After uracil-DNA glycosylase treatment, a first 18-cycle PCR used universal primers M1SS and BC2_uni_R on all cDNA. From the authors' description of their analysis: Each sample was normalized by randomly selecting 1 million high-quality reads, each carrying a distinct molecular identifier. Reads with shared molecular identifiers were discarded instead of being binned into consensus sequences. CDR3 identification, clonotype clustering and error correction used MiTCR with a Q25 quality threshold and the strictest error-elimination algorithm. A nonparametric unseen species model with Euler transformation was used to estimate a lower bound on total TCR beta diversity. TCRdb redid the processing of the public reads, applying fastp at Q25 and MiXCR, and retained in-frame beta chains. Each record represents a unique CDR3 protein, reported with the most common genes and DNA among its rows. TCRdb's processing, not the authors' own work, is the source of the V and J calls. Here the sample has 650,000 to 1,000,000 distinct CDR3 sequences; about 37% occur a single time. Under 15% of the sample is held by the ten biggest clonotypes.

Worth noting for this clonotype: Its antigen remains unidentified. No base qualities exist here, and no much larger clone lies one base off it.

The germline V gene specifies LGHNA as CDR1 and YNFKEQ as CDR2. From the cysteine through the phenylalanine, the CDR3 covers 17 amino acids. Kept here is only the CDR3 DNA, which spans 51 bases and is read in frame from base 1. Ends trimmed: V by 4 bases, J by 4 bases; bases unmatched to a gene: 12. The 35 to 40 donors, aged about 6 to 95 years, were systemically healthy Caucasian individuals from Russia. Each donor gave about 9.7 milliliters of peripheral blood, drawn into EDTA-treated Vacutainer tubes. Ficoll-Paque density-gradient centrifugation was used to isolate PBMCs, with at least 6 million per sample. Trizol reagent was used to extract total RNA from the PBMCs, yielding at least 6 micrograms per sample. Naive CD45RAhigh/CD27high T cell percentages were measured by flow cytometry on a PBMC aliquot from every donor.

Sequencing input: blood. The receptor was isolated from a man younger than 35 in good health. In this chain, TRBV4-2 is recombined with TRBJ2-3; a stretch of 9 junction bases matches TRBD2. The bases are TGTGCCAGCAGCCGAACTAGTGTAGCGGGGGACGCAGATACGCAGTATTTT. The resulting protein is CASSRTSVAGDADTQYF.